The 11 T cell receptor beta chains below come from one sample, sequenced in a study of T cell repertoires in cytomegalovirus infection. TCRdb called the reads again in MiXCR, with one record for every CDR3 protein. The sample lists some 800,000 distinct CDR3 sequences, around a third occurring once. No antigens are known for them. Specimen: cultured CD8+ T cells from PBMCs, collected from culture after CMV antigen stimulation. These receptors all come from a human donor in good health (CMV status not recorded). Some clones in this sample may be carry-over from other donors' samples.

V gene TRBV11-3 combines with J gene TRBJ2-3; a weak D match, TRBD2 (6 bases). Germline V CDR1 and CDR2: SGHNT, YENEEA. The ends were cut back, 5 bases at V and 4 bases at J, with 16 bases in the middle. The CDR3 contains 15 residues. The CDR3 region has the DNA TGTGCCAGCAGCGTAAGGGACTCGCGGGCAGATACGCAGTATTTT. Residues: CASSVRDSRADTQYF.

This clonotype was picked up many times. The CDR3 nucleotides read TGTGCCAGCAGCTCCCTGGGCCGGGACAGCGAAATGAACACTGAAGCTTTCTTT. Translating it yields CASSSLGRDSEMNTEAFF. This sequence joins TRBV9 and TRBJ1-1, with 7 bases matching TRBD1. The CDR3 length is 18 residues. V gave up 4 bases and J gave up 0 bases; unmatched junction bases: 15. Per germline, CDR1 SGDLS and CDR2 YYNGEE.

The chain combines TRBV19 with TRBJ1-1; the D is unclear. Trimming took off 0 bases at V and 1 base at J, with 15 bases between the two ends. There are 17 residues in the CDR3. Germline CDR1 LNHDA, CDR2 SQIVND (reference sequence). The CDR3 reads CASSIDHSDRTNTEAFF. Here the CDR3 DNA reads TGTGCCAGTAGTATAGACCACAGCGATAGGACGAACACTGAAGCTTTCTTT.

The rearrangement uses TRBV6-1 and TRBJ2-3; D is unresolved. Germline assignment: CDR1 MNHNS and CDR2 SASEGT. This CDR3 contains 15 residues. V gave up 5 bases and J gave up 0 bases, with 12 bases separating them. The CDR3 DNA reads TGTGCCAGCAGTTATATGGCTACCAGCACAGATACGCAGTATTTT. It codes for CASSYMATSTDTQYF.

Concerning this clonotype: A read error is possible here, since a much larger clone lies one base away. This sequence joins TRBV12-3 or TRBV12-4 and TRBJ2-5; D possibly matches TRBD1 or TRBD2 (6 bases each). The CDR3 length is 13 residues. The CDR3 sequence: CANSPPGAETQYF. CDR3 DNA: TGTGCCAACAGTCCCCCGGGGGCCGAGACCCAGTACTTC.

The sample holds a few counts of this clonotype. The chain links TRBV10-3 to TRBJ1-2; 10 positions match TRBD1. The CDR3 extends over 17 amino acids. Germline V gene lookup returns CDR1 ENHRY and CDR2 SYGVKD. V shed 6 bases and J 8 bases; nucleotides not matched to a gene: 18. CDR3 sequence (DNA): TGTGCCATCAGGGAAAAAAGACAGGGGGCGGATTCGGCGGGCTACACCTTC. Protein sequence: CAIREKRQGADSAGYTF.

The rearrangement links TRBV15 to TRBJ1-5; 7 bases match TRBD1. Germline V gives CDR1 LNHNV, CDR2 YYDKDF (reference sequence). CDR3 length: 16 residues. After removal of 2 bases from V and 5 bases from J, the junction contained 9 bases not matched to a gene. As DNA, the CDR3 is TGTGCCACCAGCAGACCCGGGACAGCCACCCATCAGCCCCAGCATTTT. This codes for CATSRPGTATHQPQHF.

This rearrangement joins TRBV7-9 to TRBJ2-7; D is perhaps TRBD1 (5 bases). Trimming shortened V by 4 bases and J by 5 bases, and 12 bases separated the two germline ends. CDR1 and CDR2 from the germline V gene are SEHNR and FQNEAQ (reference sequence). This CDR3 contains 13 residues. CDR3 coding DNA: TGTGCCAGCAGCTCGTCAGGGTATCACGAGCAGTACTTC. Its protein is CASSSSGYHEQYF.

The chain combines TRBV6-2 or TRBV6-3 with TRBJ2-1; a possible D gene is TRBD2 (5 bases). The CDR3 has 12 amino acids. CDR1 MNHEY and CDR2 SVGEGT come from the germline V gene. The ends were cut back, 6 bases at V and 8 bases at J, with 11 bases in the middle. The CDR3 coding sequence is TGTGCCAGCAGGCTCAGCGGCCATGAGCAGTTCTTC. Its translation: CASRLSGHEQFF.

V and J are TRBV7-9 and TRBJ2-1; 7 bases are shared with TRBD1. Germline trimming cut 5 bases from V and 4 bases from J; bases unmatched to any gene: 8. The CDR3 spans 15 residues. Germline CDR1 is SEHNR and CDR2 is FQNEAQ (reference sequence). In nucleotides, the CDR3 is TGTGCCAGCAGCGCCGCCCGGGACAGATACAATGAGCAGTTCTTC. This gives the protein CASSAARDRYNEQFF.

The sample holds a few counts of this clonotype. CDR3 coding DNA: TGTGCCAGCAGCTTACCTGGGGGGACAGGGGGTTCCCCAGCCTACGAGCAGTACGTC. Translating gives CASSLPGGTGGSPAYEQYV. The rearrangement links TRBV7-8 to TRBJ2-7; TRBD1 matches 11 bases. V shed 2 bases and J 2 bases; nucleotides not matched to a gene: 14. In germline, CDR1 is SGHVS, CDR2 FQNEAQ. The CDR3 has 19 residues.